This T cell receptor beta chain was obtained from a study of shared clonotypes between healthy human individuals. On the study more broadly: Donor composition was a couple of women and three men, aged 18 to 49. Per donor, CD8 memory used one plate, CD8 naive used two, CD4 memory used three and CD4 naive used three.

The table came from immunoSEQ multiplex PCR; TCRdb's copy has only in-frame clones and leaves some out. The sample comprises roughly 2 million clones, 90% to 96% of which are singletons, and over 0.1% rests with the top ten. The CDR3 is 14 residues long. Unmatched junction bases numbered 7, after V lost 4 bases and J lost 4 bases. CDR1 SGHRS and CDR2 YFSETQ come from the germline V gene. Participating donors were healthy, HIV-negative adults free of recent acute infections or vaccinations. All the donors were Caucasian adults who lived in Nashville, Tennessee. Source material: naive CD4+ T cells sorted from blood. Subset noted: CD45RA+ positively selected. The rearrangement links TRBV5-1 to TRBJ2-7, with 8 bases that match TRBD2. This sequence originates from a man aged 18 to 30 in good health. CDR3 DNA: TGCGCCAGCAGCCCGACAGCGGGAGCTTACGAGCAGTACTTC. Protein sequence: CASSPTAGAYEQYF.